This TCR beta chain is from a study of T cell changes during pregnancy in multiple sclerosis. TCRdb's table, derived via immunoSEQ multiplex PCR, lists solely in-frame clones and lacks some. The table lists tens of thousands of clones, around 94% of them singletons, with 0.58% in the top ten. With 6 bases removed from V and 7 bases from J, the gap between germline ends came to 9 bases. CDR3 length: 11 residues. The germline gives CDR1 MRHNA, CDR2 SNTAGT. The sequence was obtained from a female donor with multiple sclerosis, enrolled in a pregnancy study. The chain couples TRBV6-4 to TRBJ1-1; maybe TRBD1 (6 bases). The sample in question was peripheral blood, obtained in the third trimester of pregnancy. CDR3 nucleotides: TGTGCCAGCAGGGCCAGGGGTGAAGCTTTCTTT. This codes for CASRARGEAFF.